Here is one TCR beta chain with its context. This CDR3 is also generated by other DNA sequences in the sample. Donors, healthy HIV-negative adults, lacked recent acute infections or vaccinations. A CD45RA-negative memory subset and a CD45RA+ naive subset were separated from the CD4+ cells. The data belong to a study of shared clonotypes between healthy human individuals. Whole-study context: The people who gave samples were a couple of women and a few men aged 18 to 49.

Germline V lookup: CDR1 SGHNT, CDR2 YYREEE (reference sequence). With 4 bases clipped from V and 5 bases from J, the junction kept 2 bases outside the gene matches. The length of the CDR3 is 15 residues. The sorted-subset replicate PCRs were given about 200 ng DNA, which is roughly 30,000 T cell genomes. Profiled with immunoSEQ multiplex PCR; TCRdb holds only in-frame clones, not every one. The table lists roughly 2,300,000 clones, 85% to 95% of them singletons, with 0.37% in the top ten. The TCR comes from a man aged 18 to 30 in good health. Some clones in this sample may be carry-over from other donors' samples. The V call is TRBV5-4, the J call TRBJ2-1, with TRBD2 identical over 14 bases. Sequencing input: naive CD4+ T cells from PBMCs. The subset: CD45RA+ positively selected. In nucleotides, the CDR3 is TGTGCCAGCAGCCCGGGACTAGCGGGAGACAATGAGCAGTTCTTC. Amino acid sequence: CASSPGLAGDNEQFF.